This passage covers 26 T cell receptor beta chains from one sample sequenced in a study of blood T cell repertoires in COVID-19. Libraries were prepared by immunoSEQ multiplex PCR; TCRdb keeps only in-frame clonotypes and omits some of them. The data hold around 250,000 clones, with roughly 80% observed a single time. The sequencing sample was made of peripheral blood. These receptors came from a woman aged 18-30 years with acute or convalescent COVID-19.

This clone turned up a few times. The chain employs TRBV21-1 and TRBJ2-3; the table's D gene call, TRBD1, was not cross checked with the DNA. TRBV21-1 is termed a pseudogene. The CDR3 is made up of 17 amino acids. The CDR3 loop reads CASSKAKGQGASDTQYF. As DNA, the CDR3 is TGTGCCAGCAGCAAAGCGAAGGGACAGGGGGCATCAGATACGCAGTATTTT.

A few counts support this clone. The chain joins TRBV5-1 to TRBJ2-3, with a weak D call TRBD2 (6 bases). Germline loops: CDR1 SGHRS, CDR2 YFSETQ. The CDR3 sequence is 14 residues long. The V end was cut by 4 bases, the J end by 5 bases, with 14 bases between. CDR3 nucleotides: TGCGCCAGCAGCACGGGAGAAGGTGGAGATACGCAGTATTTT. Protein sequence: CASSTGEGGDTQYF.

Comment on this clone: Other nucleotide sequences in the sample specify the same CDR3. The chain links TRBV30 to TRBJ2-7, with 8 nucleotides matching TRBD1. CDR1 and CDR2 (germline): GTSNPN, SVGIG (reference sequence). The trim removed 3 bases at V and 4 bases at J, leaving 2 bases unmatched. The CDR3 totals 12 residues. The CDR3 here is CAWSTGGYEQYF. CDR3 in DNA: TGTGCCTGGAGCACAGGGGGATACGAGCAGTACTTC.

The chain is built from TRBV9 and TRBJ1-1; TRBD1 matches 8 bases. Germline CDR1 reads SGDLS; CDR2 reads YYNGEE. CDR3 length equals 16 residues. Trimming removed 3 bases from V and 5 bases from J; junction bases left unmatched: 12. The CDR3 region has the DNA TGTGCCAGCAGCGAGGGGAATACAGGGGGAGGGACTGAAGCTTTCTTT. It codes for CASSEGNTGGGTEAFF.

The rearrangement joins TRBV11-2 to TRBJ1-2, with 10 bases identical to TRBD1. Germline V lookup: CDR1 SGHAT, CDR2 FQNNGV. The CDR3 runs to 19 residues. V was pared by 4 bases and J by 3 bases, with 17 bases of the junction left unmatched. In DNA form, the CDR3 reads TGTGCCAGCAGCTCGTCCTGGAGGAACGGACAGGGGGGCGACTATGGCTACACCTTC. Protein: CASSSSWRNGQGGDYGYTF.

There are a few counts of this clone. The chain is built from TRBV20-1 and TRBJ1-4, with D uncertain. The CDR3 has 12 amino acids. Trimming cost V 3 bases and J 7 bases, with 9 bases left between them. Germline CDR1 reads DFQATT; CDR2 reads SNEGSKA (reference sequence). The CDR3 bases are TGCAGTGCTAGTATCAGGCGTGAAAAACTGTTTTTT. Translating gives CSASIRREKLFF.

V and J are TRBV21-1 and TRBJ2-1; TRBD2, the D gene given by the table, was not confirmed from the DNA. TRBV21-1 is deemed a pseudogene. The length of the CDR3 is 13 residues. The CDR3 here is CASSKVSRLEQFF. The CDR3 region has the DNA TGTGCCAGCAGCAAAGTGTCGCGGCTTGAGCAGTTCTTC.

The J gene is TRBJ2-7, the V gene TRBV27; 7 bases line up with TRBD1. CDR1 and CDR2 from the germline V gene are MNHEY and SMNVEV (reference sequence). The CDR3 covers 13 residues. The V gene end was trimmed by 5 bases and the J gene end by 3 bases; junction bases not matched to a gene: 4. CDR3 bases: TGTGCCAGCAGTCCCAGGACAGGCTACGAGCAGTACTTC. It translates to CASSPRTGYEQYF.

The chain is built from TRBV11-3 and TRBJ2-1; no definite D call. Deletions cut 1 base from V and 0 bases from J, with 7 bases between. This CDR3 has 15 amino acids. CDR1 SGHNT and CDR2 YENEEA come from the germline V gene. This chain's CDR3 is CASSLGGYSYNEQFF. Here the CDR3 DNA reads TGTGCCAGCAGCTTAGGAGGTTACTCCTACAATGAGCAGTTCTTC.

This chain joins TRBV18 and TRBJ1-2; TRBD1 might be the D (5 bases). The CDR3 extends over 14 amino acids. The germline V gene encodes CDR1 KGHSH and CDR2 LQKENI. Trimming pared 2 bases from V and 6 bases from J, leaving 13 bases between. The CDR3, as DNA: TGTGCCAGCTCACCAGCAGGGATGGTCCATGGCTACACCTTC. The encoded protein is CASSPAGMVHGYTF. The whole variable domain, filled in from reference TRBV18 and TRBJ1-2, reads NAGVMQNPRHLVRRRGQEARLRCSPMKGHSHVYWYRQLPEEGLKFMVYLQKENIIDESGMPKERFSAEFPKEGPSILRIQQVVRGDSAAYFCASSPAGMVHGYTFGSGTRLTVV.

This chain links TRBV5-6 with TRBJ1-4, with no clear D. Deletions cut 5 bases from V and 8 bases from J, with 19 bases between. Germline V gene data show CDR1 as SGHDT and CDR2 as YYEEEE. The CDR3 has 15 amino acids. The CDR3 loop reads CASRRAGVAGEKLFF. In DNA form, the CDR3 reads TGTGCCAGCAGACGTGCTGGGGTAGCGGGAGAAAAACTGTTTTTT.

The chain uses TRBV24-1 and TRBJ2-1, with 16 bases that match TRBD2. Germline V lookup: CDR1 KGHDR, CDR2 SFDVKD. The CDR3 loop spans 18 amino acids. V was pared by 1 base and J by 10 bases, with 9 bases of the junction left unmatched. CDR3 region: CATSDFGTSGRAMHEQFF. The DNA for the CDR3 is TGTGCCACCAGTGATTTCGGGACTAGCGGGAGGGCCATGCACGAGCAGTTCTTC.

CDR3 residues: CASSSRGAGAYGYTF. For the CDR3, the DNA is TGTGCCAGCAGTTCCCGGGGGGCGGGGGCTTATGGCTACACCTTC. The genes are TRBV27 and TRBJ1-2, with TRBD1 as a possible D gene (6 bases). Germline V lookup: CDR1 MNHEY, CDR2 SMNVEV (reference sequence). The V end lost 4 bases, the J end lost 5 bases, and 17 bases lay between the germline ends. This CDR3 is 15 amino acids long.

The chain uses TRBV9 and TRBJ2-7; the D gene is possibly TRBD2 (6 bases). Germline CDR1 reads SGDLS; CDR2 reads YYNGEE. With 3 bases removed from V and 4 bases from J, the gap between germline ends came to 11 bases. The CDR3 extends over 13 amino acids. The CDR3: CASSEGLEYEQYF. The CDR3 DNA is TGTGCCAGCAGCGAGGGACTCGAGTACGAGCAGTACTTC.

The chain couples TRBV7-9 to TRBJ1-1; D is unresolved. With 0 bases removed from V and 4 bases from J, the gap between germline ends came to 15 bases. Looked up from germline, CDR1 is SEHNR and CDR2 is FQNEAQ (reference sequence). This CDR3 spans 16 amino acids. The DNA for the CDR3 is TGTGCCAGCAGCTTAGCTGGGAGTTTAATTGGCACTGAAGCTTTCTTT. Encoded protein: CASSLAGSLIGTEAFF.

The sample holds a few counts of this clone. In DNA, the CDR3 is TGCGCCAGCAGCCAAGATCGACACAGGGCCAAAAACTATGGCTACACCTTC. Amino acid sequence: CASSQDRHRAKNYGYTF. The genes are TRBV4-3 and TRBJ1-2, with D possibly being TRBD1 (6 bases). The CDR3 sequence is 17 residues long. CDR1 LGHNA and CDR2 YSLEER come from the germline V gene. The V end was cut by 0 bases, the J end by 2 bases, with 16 bases between.

CDR3 coding DNA: TGTGCCAGCAGCCCCCGGGGTAGCGGGAGTTACAATGAGCAGTTCTTC. Amino acids: CASSPRGSGSYNEQFF. J is TRBJ2-1 and V is TRBV11-3; 9 positions match TRBD2. This CDR3 contains 16 residues. The germline V gene encodes CDR1 SGHNT and CDR2 YENEEA. V was pared by 5 bases and J by 4 bases, with 9 bases of the junction left unmatched.

This clone was counted only a few times. The chain carries TRBV28 and TRBJ2-1; 8 nucleotides line up with TRBD2. The V gene end was trimmed by 6 bases and the J gene end by 8 bases; junction bases not matched to a gene: 9. The CDR3 spans 14 residues. Germline CDR1 MDHEN, CDR2 SYDVKM. The CDR3 DNA is TGTGCCAGCAGATCTTTTGGGACTAGGGATGAGCAGTTCTTC. This encodes CASRSFGTRDEQFF.

The chain has TRBV10-3 and TRBJ1-2, with D possibly matching TRBD1 (5 bases). V lost 4 bases and J 5 bases, leaving 8 bases between the germline ends. Germline V lookup: CDR1 ENHRY, CDR2 SYGVKD. This CDR3 contains 12 residues. DNA of the CDR3: TGTGCCATCAGTGCCGGGGGGTATGGCTACACCTTC. This codes for CAISAGGYGYTF.

The V gene is TRBV7-2, the J gene TRBJ2-1, with 7 bases lining up with TRBD2. This CDR3 region has 17 residues. The trim removed 5 bases at V and 0 bases at J, leaving 10 bases unmatched. Per the germline V gene, CDR1 is SGHTA and CDR2 is FQGNSA. The CDR3 nucleotides are TGTGCCAGCAGCCTACGTGCTAGCGGACTCTCCTACAATGAGCAGTTCTTC. Amino acid sequence: CASSLRASGLSYNEQFF.

V gene TRBV3-1 (or the pseudogene TRBV3-2) combines with J gene TRBJ2-7, with TRBD2 identical over 12 bases. The CDR3 covers 18 residues. Unmatched junction bases numbered 13, after V lost 0 bases and J lost 7 bases. In germline, CDR1 is LGHDT, CDR2 YNNKEL (reference sequence). Written as DNA, the CDR3 is TGTGCCAGCAGCCAAGATCGGCTAGCGGGAGGGCCCGTGGGGGAGCAGTACTTC. Amino acids: CASSQDRLAGGPVGEQYF.

This CDR3 is CASSWGGGTSGNTIYF. DNA for the CDR3: TGTGCCAGCAGCTGGGGGGGAGGGACCTCTGGAAACACCATATATTTT. The rearrangement links TRBV5-4 to TRBJ1-3, with D possibly TRBD1 on 5 matching bases. The length of the CDR3 is 16 residues. The germline V gene has CDR1 SGHNT and CDR2 YYREEE (reference sequence). The V gene lost 3 bases and the J gene lost 0 bases, with 13 bases spanning the gap.

The V and J genes are TRBV9 and TRBJ2-7; D ambiguous. V was shortened by 0 bases and J by 5 bases, with 15 bases between the two germline ends. CDR1 SGDLS and CDR2 YYNGEE come from the germline V gene. The CDR3 is 15 amino acids. The CDR3, as DNA: TGTGCCAGCAGCGTAGCTCAGGAAGTTGAAGACGAGCAGTACTTC. This encodes CASSVAQEVEDEQYF. The variable domain in full, with the rest retrieved from reference TRBV9 and TRBJ2-7, is DSGVTQTPKHLITATGQRVTLRCSPRSGDLSVYWYQQSLDQGLQFLIQYYNGEERAKGNILERFSAQQFPDLHSELNLSSLELGDSALYFCASSVAQEVEDEQYFGPGTRLTVT.

V is TRBV6-1 and J is TRBJ1-2; TRBD1 might be the D (5 bases). The CDR3 length is 14 residues. Per the germline V gene, CDR1 is MNHNS and CDR2 is SASEGT. The V gene lost 2 bases and the J gene lost 4 bases, with 11 bases spanning the gap. The CDR3 loop is CASSEMGGGYGYTF. CDR3 nucleotide sequence: TGTGCCAGCAGTGAAATGGGGGGTGGCTATGGCTACACCTTC.

V gene TRBV27 combines with J gene TRBJ1-1; 9 positions match TRBD1. The CDR3 contains 15 residues. J lost 4 bases, V lost 0 bases, and 3 bases had no gene match. The germline CDR1 and CDR2 sequences are MNHEY and SMNVEV (reference sequence). CDR3 loop: CASSLSKTGGTEAFF. For the CDR3, the DNA is TGTGCCAGCAGTTTATCAAAGACAGGGGGCACTGAAGCTTTCTTT.

This clone was counted many times. The gene calls are TRBV5-6 and TRBJ2-7; TRBD2 matches at 15 bases. The CDR3 spans 17 residues. Germline V CDR1 and CDR2: SGHDT, YYEEEE. V dropped 0 bases and J dropped 4; count of bases not matched to a gene: 5. DNA of the CDR3: TGTGCCAGCAGCTTGGCCGCAGGACTAGCGGGAGGGTACGAGCAGTACTTC. The encoded protein is CASSLAAGLAGGYEQYF.